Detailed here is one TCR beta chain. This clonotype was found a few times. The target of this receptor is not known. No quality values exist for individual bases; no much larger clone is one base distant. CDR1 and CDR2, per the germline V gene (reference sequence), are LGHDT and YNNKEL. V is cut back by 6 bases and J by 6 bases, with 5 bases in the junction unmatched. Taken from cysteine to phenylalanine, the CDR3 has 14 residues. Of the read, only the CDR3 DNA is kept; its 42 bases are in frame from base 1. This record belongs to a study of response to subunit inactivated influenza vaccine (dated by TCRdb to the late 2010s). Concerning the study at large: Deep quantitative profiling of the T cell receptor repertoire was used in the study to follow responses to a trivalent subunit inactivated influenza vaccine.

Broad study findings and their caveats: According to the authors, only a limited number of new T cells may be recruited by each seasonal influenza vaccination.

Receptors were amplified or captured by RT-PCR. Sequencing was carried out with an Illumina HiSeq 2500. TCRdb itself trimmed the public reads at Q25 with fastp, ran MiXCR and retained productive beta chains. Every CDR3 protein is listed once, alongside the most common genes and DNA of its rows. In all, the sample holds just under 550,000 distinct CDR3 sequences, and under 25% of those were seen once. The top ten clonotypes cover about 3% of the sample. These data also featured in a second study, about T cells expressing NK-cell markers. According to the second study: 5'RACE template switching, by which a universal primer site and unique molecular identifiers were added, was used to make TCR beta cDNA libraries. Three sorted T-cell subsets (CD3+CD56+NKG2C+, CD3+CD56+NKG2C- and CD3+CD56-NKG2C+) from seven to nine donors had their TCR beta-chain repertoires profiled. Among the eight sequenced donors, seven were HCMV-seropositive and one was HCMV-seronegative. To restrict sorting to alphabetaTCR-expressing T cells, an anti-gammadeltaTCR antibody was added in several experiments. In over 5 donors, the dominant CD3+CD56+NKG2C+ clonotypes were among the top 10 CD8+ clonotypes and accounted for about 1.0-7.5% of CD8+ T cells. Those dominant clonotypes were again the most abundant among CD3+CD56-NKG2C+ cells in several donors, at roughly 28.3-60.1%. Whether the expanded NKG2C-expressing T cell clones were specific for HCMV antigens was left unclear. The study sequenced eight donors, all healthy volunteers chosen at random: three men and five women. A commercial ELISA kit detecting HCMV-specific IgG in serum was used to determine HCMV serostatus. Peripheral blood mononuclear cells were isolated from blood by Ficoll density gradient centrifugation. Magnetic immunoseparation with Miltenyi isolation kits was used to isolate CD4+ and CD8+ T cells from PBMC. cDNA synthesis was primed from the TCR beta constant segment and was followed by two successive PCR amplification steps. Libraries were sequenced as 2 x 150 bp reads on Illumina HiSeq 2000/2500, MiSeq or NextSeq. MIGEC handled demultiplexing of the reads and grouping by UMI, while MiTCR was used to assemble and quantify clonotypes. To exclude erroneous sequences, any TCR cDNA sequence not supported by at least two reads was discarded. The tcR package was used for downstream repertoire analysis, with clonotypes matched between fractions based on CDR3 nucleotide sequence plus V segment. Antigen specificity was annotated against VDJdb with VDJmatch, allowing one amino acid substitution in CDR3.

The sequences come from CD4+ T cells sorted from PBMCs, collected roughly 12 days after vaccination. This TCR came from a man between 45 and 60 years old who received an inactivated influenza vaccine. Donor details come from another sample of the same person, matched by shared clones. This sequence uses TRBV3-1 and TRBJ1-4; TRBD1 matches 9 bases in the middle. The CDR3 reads CASRQGQGYEKLFF. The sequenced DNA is TGTGCCAGCAGACAGGGACAGGGATATGAAAAACTGTTTTTT. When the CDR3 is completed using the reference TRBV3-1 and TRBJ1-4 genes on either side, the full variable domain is DTAVSQTPKYLVTQMGNDKSIKCEQNLGHDTMYWYKQDSKKFLKIMFSYNNKELIINETVPNRFSPKSPDKAHLNLHINSLELGDSAVYFCASRQGQGYEKLFFGSGTQLSVL.